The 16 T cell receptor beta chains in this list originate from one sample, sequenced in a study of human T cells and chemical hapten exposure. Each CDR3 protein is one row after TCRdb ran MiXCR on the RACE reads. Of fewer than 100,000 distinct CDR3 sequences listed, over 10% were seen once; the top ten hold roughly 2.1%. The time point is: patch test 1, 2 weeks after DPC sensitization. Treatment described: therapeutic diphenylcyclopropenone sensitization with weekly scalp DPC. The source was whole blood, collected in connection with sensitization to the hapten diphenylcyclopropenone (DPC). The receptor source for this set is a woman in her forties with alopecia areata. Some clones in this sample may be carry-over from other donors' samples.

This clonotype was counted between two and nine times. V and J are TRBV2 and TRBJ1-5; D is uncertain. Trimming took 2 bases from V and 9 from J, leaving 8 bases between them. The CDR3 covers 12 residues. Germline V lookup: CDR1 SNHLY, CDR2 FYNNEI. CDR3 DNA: TGTGCCAGCAGTGAAAACCTTGGGCCCCAGCATTTT. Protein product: CASSENLGPQHF.

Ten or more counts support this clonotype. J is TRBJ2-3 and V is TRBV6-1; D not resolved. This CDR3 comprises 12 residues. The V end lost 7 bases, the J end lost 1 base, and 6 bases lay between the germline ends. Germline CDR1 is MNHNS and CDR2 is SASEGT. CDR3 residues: CASTDGTDTQYF. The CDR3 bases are TGTGCCAGCACGGACGGCACAGATACGCAGTATTTT.

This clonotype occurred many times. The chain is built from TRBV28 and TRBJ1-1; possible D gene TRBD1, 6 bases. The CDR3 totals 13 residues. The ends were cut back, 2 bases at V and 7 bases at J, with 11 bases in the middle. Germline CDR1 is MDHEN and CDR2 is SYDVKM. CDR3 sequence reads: CASSLGGRGEAFF. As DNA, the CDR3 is TGTGCCAGCAGTTTAGGGGGCCGAGGTGAAGCTTTCTTT.

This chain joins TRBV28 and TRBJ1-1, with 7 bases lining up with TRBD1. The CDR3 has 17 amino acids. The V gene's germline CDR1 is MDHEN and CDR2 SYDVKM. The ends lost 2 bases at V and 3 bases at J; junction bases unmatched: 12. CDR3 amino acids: CASSLRGQGRIDTEAFF. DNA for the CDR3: TGTGCCAGCAGTTTAAGGGGGCAGGGGAGGATCGACACTGAAGCTTTCTTT.

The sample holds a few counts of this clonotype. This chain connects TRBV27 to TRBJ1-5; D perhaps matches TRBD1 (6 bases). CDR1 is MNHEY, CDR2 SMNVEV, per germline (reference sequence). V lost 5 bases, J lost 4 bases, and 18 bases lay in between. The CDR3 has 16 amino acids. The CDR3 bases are TGTGCCAGCAGTCCACTCGGGGGGGCGAGGAATCAGCCCCAGCATTTT. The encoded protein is CASSPLGGARNQPQHF.

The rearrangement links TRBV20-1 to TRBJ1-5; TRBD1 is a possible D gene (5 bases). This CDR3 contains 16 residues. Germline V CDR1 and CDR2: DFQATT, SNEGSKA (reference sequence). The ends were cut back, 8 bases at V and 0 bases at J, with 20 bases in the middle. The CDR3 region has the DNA TGCAGTTCAAAACCAGACAGCCAATATAGCAATCAGCCCCAGCATTTT. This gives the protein CSSKPDSQYSNQPQHF.

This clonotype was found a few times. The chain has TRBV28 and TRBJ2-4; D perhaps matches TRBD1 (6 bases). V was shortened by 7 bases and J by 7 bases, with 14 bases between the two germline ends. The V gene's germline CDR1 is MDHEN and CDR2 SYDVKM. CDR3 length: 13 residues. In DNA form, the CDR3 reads TGTGCCAGCAACATTGGACAGAAGAACATTCAGTACTTC. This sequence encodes CASNIGQKNIQYF.

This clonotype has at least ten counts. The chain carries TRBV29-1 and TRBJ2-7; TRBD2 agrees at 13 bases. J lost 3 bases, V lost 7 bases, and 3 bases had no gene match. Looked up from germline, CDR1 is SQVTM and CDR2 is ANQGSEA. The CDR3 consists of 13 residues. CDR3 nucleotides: TGCAGCGCAACTAGCGGGAGGGTCTACGAGCAGTACTTC. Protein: CSATSGRVYEQYF.

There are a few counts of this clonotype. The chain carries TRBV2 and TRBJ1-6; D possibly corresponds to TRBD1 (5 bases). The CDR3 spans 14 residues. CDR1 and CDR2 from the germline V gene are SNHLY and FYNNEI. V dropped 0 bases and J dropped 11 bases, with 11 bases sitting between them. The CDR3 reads CASSEAGQGAPLHF. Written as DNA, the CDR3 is TGTGCCAGCAGTGAAGCTGGTCAGGGTGCACCCCTCCACTTT.

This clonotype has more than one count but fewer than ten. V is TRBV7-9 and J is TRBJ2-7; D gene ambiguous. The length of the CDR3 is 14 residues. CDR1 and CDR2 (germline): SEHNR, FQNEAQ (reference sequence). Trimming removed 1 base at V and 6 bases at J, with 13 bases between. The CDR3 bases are TGTGCCAGCAGCTTAGGTAACCGCCCGAGCGAGCAGTACTTC. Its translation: CASSLGNRPSEQYF.

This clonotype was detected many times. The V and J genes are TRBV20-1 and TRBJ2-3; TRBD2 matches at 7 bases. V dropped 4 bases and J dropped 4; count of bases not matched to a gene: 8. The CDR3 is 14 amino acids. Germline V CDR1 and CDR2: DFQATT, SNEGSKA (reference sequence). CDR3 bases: TGCAGTGCTATAAGGGCGGGAGTTCCAGATACGCAGTATTTT. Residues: CSAIRAGVPDTQYF.

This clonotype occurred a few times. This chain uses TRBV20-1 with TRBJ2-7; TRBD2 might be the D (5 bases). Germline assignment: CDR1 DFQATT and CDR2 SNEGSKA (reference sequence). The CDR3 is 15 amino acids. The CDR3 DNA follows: TGCAGCGTTTACCCGAGCGGTTTAAGCTCCTACGAGCAGTACTTC. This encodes CSVYPSGLSSYEQYF.

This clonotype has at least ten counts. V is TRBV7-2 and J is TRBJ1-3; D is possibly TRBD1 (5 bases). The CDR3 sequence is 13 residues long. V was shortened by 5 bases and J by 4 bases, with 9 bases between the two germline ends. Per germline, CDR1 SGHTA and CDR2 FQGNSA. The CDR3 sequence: CASSPGQGNTIYF. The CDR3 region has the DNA TGTGCCAGCAGCCCTGGACAAGGAAACACCATATATTTT.

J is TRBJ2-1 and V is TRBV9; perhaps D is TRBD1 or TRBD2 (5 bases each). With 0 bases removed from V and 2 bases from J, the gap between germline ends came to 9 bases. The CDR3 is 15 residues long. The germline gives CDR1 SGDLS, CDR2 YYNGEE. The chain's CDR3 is CASSVVGGPYNEQFF. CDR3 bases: TGTGCCAGCAGCGTAGTTGGGGGTCCCTACAATGAGCAGTTCTTC.

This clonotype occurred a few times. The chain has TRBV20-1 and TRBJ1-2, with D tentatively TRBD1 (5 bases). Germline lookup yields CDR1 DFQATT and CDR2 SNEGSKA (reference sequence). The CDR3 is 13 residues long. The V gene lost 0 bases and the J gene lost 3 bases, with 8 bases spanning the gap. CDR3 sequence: CSAREGTYYGYTF. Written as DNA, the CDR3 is TGCAGTGCTAGAGAAGGGACTTACTATGGCTACACCTTC.

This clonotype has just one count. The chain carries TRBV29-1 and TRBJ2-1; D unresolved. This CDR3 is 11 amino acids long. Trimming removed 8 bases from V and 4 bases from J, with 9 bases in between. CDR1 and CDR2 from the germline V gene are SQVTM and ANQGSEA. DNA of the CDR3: TGCAGCTCAGGACCTTACAATGAGCAGTTCTTC. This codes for CSSGPYNEQFF.